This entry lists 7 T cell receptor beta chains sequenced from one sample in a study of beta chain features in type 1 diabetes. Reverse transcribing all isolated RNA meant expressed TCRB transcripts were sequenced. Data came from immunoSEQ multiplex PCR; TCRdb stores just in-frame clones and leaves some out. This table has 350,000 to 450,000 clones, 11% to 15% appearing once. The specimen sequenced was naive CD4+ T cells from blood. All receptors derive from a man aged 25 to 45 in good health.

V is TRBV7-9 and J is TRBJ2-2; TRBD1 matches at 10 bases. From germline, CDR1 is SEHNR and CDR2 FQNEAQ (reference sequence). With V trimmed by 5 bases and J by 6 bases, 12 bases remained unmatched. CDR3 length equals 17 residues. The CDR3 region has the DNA TGTGCCAGCAGCCGAACCCCGGGACAGGGGCACGCCGGGGAGCTGTTTTTT. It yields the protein CASSRTPGQGHAGELFF.

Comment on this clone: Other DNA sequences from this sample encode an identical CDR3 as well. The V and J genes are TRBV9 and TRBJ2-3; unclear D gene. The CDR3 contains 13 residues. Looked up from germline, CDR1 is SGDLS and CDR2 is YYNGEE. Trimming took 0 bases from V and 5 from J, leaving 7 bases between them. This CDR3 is CASSVGSEDTQYF. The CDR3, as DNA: TGTGCCAGCAGCGTAGGATCTGAAGATACGCAGTATTTT.

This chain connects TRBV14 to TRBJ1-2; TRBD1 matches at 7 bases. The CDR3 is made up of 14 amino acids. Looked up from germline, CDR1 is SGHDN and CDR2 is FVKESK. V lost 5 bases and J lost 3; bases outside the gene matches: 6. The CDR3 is CASSSIDRDYGYTF. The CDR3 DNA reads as TGTGCCAGCAGCTCCATCGACAGGGACTATGGCTACACCTTC.

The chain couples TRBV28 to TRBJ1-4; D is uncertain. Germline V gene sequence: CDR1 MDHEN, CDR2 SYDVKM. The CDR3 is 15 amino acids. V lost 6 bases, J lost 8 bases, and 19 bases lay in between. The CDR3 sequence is CASRPKSRTDEKLFF. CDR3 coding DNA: TGTGCCAGCAGACCTAAGAGCAGGACTGACGAAAAACTGTTTTTT.

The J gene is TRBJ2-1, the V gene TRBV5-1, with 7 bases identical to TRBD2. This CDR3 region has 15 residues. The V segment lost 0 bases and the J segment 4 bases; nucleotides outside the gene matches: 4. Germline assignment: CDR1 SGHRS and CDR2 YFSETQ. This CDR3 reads CASSLDSGVYNEQFF. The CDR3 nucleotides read TGCGCCAGCAGCTTGGACAGCGGGGTTTACAATGAGCAGTTCTTC.

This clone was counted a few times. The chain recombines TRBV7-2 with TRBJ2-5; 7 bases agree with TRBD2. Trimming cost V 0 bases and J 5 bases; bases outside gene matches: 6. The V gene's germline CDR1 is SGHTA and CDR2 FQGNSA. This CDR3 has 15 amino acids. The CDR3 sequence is CASSLARLAGETQYF. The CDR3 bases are TGTGCCAGCAGCTTAGCCAGACTAGCTGGGGAGACCCAGTACTTC.

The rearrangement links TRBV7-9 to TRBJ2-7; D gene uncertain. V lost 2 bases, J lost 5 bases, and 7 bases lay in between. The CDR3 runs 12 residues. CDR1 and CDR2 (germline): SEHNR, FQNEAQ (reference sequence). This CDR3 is CASSLNGNEQYV. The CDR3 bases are TGTGCCAGCAGCTTAAATGGGAACGAGCAGTACGTC.